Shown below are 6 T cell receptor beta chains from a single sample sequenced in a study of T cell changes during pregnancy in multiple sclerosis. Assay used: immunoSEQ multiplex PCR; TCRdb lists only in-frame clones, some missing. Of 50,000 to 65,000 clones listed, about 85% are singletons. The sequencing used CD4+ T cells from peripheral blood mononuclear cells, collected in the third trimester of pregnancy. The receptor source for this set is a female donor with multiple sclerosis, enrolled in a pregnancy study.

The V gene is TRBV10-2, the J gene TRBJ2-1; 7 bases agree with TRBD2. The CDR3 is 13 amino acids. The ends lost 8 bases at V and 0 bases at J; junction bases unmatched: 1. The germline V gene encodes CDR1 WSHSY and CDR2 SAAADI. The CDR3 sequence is CASGGSSYNEQFF. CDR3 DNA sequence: TGCGCCAGCGGCGGGAGCTCCTACAATGAGCAGTTCTTC.

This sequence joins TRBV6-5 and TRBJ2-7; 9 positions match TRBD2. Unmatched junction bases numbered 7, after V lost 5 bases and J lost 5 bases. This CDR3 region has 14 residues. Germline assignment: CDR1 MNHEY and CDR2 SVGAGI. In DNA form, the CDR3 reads TGTGCCAGCAGTCGTCCGGGACTAGCCCACGAGCAGTACTTC. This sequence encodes CASSRPGLAHEQYF.

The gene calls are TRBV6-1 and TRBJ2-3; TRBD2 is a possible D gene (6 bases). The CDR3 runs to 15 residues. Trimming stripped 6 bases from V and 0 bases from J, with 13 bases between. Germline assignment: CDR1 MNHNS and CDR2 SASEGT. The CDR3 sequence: CASRISGTSTDTQYF. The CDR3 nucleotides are TGTGCCAGCAGAATTTCCGGGACTAGCACAGATACGCAGTATTTT.

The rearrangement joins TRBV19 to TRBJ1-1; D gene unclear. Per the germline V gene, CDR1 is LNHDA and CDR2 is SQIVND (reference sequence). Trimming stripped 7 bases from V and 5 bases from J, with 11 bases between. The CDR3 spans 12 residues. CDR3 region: CASIGMRTEAFF. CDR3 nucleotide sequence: TGTGCCAGTATAGGAATGAGGACTGAAGCTTTCTTT.

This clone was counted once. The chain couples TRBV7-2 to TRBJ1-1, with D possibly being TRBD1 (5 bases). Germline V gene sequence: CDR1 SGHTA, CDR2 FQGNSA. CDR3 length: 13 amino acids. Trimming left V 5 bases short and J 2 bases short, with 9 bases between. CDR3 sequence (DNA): TGTGCCAGCAGCCAACAGGAAAACACTGAAGCTTTCTTT. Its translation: CASSQQENTEAFF. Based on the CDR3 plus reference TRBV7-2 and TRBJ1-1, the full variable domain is GAGVSQSPSNKVTEKGKDVELRCDPISGHTALYWYRQSLGQGLEFLIYFQGNSAPDKSGLPSDRFSAERTGGSVSTLTIQRTQQEDSAVYLCASSQQENTEAFFGQGTRLTVV.

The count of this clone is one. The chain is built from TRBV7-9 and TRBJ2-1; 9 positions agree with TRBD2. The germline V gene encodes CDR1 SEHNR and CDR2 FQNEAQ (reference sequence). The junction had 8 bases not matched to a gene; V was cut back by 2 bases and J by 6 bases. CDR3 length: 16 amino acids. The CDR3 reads CASSLRLAGLGNEQFF. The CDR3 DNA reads TGTGCCAGCAGCTTAAGGCTAGCGGGATTAGGCAATGAGCAGTTCTTC.